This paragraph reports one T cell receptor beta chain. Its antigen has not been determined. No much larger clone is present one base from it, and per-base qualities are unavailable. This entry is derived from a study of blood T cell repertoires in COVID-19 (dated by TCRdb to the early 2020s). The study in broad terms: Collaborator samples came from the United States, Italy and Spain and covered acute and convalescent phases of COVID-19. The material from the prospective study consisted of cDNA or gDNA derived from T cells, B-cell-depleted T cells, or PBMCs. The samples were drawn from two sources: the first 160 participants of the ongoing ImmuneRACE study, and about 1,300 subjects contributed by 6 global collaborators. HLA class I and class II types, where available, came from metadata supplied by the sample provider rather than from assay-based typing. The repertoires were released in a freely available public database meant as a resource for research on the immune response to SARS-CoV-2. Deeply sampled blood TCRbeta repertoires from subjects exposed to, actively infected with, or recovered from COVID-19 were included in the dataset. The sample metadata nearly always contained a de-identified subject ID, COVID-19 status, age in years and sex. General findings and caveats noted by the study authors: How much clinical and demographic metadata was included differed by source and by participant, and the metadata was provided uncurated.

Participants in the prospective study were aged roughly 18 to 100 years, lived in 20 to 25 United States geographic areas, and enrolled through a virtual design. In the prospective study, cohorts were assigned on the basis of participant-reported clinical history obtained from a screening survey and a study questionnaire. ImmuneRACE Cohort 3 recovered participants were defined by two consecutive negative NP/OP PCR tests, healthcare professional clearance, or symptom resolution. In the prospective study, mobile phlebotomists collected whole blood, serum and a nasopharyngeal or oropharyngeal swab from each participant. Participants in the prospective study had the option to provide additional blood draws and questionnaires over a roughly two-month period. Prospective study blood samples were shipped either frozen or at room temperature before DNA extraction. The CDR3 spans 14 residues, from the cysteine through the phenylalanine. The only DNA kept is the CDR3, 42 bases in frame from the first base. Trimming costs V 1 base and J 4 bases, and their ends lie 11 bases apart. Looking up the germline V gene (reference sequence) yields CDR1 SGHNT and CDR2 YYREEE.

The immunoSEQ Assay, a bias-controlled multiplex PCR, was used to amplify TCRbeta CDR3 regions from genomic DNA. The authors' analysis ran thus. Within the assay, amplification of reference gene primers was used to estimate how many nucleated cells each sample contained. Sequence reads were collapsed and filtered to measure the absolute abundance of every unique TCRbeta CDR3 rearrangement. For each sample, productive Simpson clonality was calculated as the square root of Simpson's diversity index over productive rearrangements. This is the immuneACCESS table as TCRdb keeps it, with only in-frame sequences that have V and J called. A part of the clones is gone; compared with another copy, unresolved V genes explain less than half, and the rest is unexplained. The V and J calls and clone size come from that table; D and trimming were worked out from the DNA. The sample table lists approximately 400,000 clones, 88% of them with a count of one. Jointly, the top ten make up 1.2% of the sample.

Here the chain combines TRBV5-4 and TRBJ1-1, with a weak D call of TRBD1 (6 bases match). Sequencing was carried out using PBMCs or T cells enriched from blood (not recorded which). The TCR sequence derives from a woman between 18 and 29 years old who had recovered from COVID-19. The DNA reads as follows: TGTGCCAGCAGCTTGTTCGGGGGGCTCACTGAAGCTTTCTTT. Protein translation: CASSLFGGLTEAFF.